The entry that follows covers one TCR beta chain sequence. Its antigen is unidentified. Assay: immunoSEQ multiplex PCR; the TCRdb copy retains only in-frame clones and omits some. Of 250,000 to 300,000 clones in the sample, just over 85% were seen once. This record comes from a study of cytomegalovirus exposure and HLA in healthy donors. The CDR3 extends over 12 amino acids. V lost 10 bases and J 0 bases, leaving 8 bases between the germline ends. Per the germline V gene, CDR1 is SGHNT and CDR2 is YENEEA. Study results and caveats: First-cohort TCR clusters were later found to tend to co-occur in the approximately 110 validation repertoires. As was reported, the classifier diagnosed cytomegalovirus status with high specificity and sensitivity. In vitro testing confirmed a few CMV-associated chains as specific for CMV antigens. Many donors carried some public TCRs, although rarity characterized most TCR sequences.

The sample comprised PBMCs. This chain joins TRBV11-3 and TRBJ2-3; tentatively, D is TRBD1 (5 bases). This TCR was sampled from a woman aged 18-29 years in good health and CMV-seronegative. CDR3 coding DNA: TGTGCCACAGGGATAAGCACAGATACGCAGTATTTT. Its translation is CATGISTDTQYF.